These 25 T cell receptor beta chains came from one sample sequenced in a study of memory CD4+ T cells and cytomegalovirus serostatus. The sort gate was single viable CD3+CD4+CD8-CD45RO+ cells for memory CD4+ T cells. Measured with immunoSEQ multiplex PCR; TCRdb has only the in-frame clones, and not every one. The sample comprises around 50,000 clones, about 74% of which are singletons, and more than 0.95% rests with the top ten. The sample was memory CD4+ T cells from blood. Every receptor here comes from an adult in good health and CMV-seropositive.

The chain couples TRBV29-1 to TRBJ1-1, with 10 bases aligning to TRBD1. Germline V gene sequence: CDR1 SQVTM, CDR2 ANQGSEA. The CDR3 has 14 residues. The V gene end was trimmed by 6 bases and the J gene end by 5 bases; junction bases not matched to a gene: 9. The CDR3: CSVEVGQGRTEAFF. CDR3 coding DNA: TGCAGCGTAGAGGTGGGACAGGGGAGGACTGAAGCTTTCTTT.

This clone occurred a few times. The V gene is TRBV6-1, the J gene TRBJ1-2, with TRBD1 matching 8 bases. Trimming removed 7 bases from V and 8 bases from J; junction bases left unmatched: 9. The length of the CDR3 is 13 residues. In germline, CDR1 is MNHNS, CDR2 SASEGT. The CDR3 here is CASMSTGGGGYTF. Written as DNA, the CDR3 is TGTGCCAGCATGAGCACAGGGGGGGGAGGCTACACCTTC.

V and J are TRBV14 and TRBJ2-5; D may be TRBD2 (6 bases). This CDR3 has 14 residues. V lost 4 bases to trimming and J lost 2 bases, with 11 bases between them. The germline V gene has CDR1 SGHDN and CDR2 FVKESK. This CDR3 reads CASSRLGTQETQYF. The CDR3 nucleotides read TGTGCCAGCAGCCGACTAGGCACACAAGAGACCCAGTACTTC.

The V and J genes are TRBV27 and TRBJ2-2, with D tentatively TRBD1 (5 bases). Trimming took off 7 bases at V and 4 bases at J, with 13 bases between the two ends. The length of the CDR3 is 14 residues. Germline values: CDR1 MNHEY, CDR2 SMNVEV (reference sequence). The CDR3 DNA is TGTGCCAGCAAATCTTCAGGGATCACCGGGGAGCTGTTTTTT. Its protein product is CASKSSGITGELFF.

J is TRBJ2-5 and V is TRBV4-2, with D maybe TRBD2 (5 bases). This CDR3 has 16 residues. Deletions cut 5 bases from V and 1 base from J, with 17 bases between. CDR1 is LGHNA, CDR2 YNFKEQ, per germline. The CDR3 here is CASSDPRRGVQETQYF. In nucleotides, the CDR3 is TGTGCCAGCAGCGATCCCCGCCGGGGAGTCCAAGAGACCCAGTACTTC.

This chain joins TRBV6-4 and TRBJ2-7; 7 positions match TRBD1. The CDR3 totals 16 residues. The germline CDR1 and CDR2 sequences are MRHNA and SNTAGT. V was clipped by 6 bases and J by 2 bases; unmatched bases: 13. The CDR3 DNA reads as TGTGCCAGCAGCGATAAGGGGGCAGGGGTCCCCTACGAGCAGTACTTC. Amino acids: CASSDKGAGVPYEQYF.

This clone was found once. The chain is built from TRBV19 and TRBJ1-1; the match to TRBD1 covers 8 bases. In germline, CDR1 is LNHDA, CDR2 SQIVND (reference sequence). V shed 9 bases and J 8 bases; nucleotides not matched to a gene: 11. CDR3 length: 13 amino acids. The CDR3 here is CASPPPGQVEAFF. The CDR3, as DNA: TGTGCCAGCCCGCCACCGGGACAGGTAGAAGCTTTCTTT.

The chain uses TRBV19 and TRBJ2-7; D call uncertain. The germline V and J ends were trimmed by 4 bases and 5 bases, with 12 bases remaining between them. Looked up from germline, CDR1 is LNHDA and CDR2 is SQIVND (reference sequence). CDR3 length: 13 amino acids. CDR3 amino acids: CASSKQAVDEQYF. The CDR3 DNA sequence: TGTGCCAGTAGTAAGCAGGCCGTAGACGAGCAGTACTTC.

The chain has TRBV5-1 and TRBJ2-5; D is unclear. The V end lost 0 bases, the J end lost 2 bases, and 8 bases lay between the germline ends. This CDR3 comprises 14 residues. Looked up from germline, CDR1 is SGHRS and CDR2 is YFSETQ. The CDR3 region is CASSLAESQETQYF. As DNA, the CDR3 is TGCGCCAGCAGCTTGGCCGAGAGTCAAGAGACCCAGTACTTC.

V and J are TRBV11-3 and TRBJ2-7; D gene ambiguous. This CDR3 is 11 amino acids long. The V end lost 5 bases, the J end lost 6 bases, and 8 bases lay between the germline ends. The germline gives CDR1 SGHNT, CDR2 YENEEA. The CDR3 coding sequence is TGTGCCAGCAGCAATGGTGGCGAGCAGTACTTC. Protein: CASSNGGEQYF. The full variable domain, in which reference TRBV11-3 and TRBJ2-7 provide the parts outside the CDR3, is EAGVVQSPRYKIIEKKQPVAFWCNPISGHNTLYWYLQNLGQGPELLIRYENEEAVDDSQLPKDRFSAERLKGVDSTLKIQPAELGDSAVYLCASSNGGEQYFGPGTRLTVT.

The rearrangement uses TRBV5-6 and TRBJ2-1, with D perhaps being TRBD1 or TRBD2 (5 bases each). V was shortened by 0 bases and J by 9 bases, with 19 bases between the two germline ends. The CDR3 has 16 residues. Per the germline V gene, CDR1 is SGHDT and CDR2 is YYEEEE. CDR3 bases: TGTGCCAGCAGCTTGGGAAAGGGGACGGTTGTCGGTGAGCAGTTCTTC. Amino acid sequence: CASSLGKGTVVGEQFF. The full variable domain, its missing parts supplied by reference TRBV5-6 and TRBJ2-1, is DAGVTQSPTHLIKTRGQQVTLRCSPKSGHDTVSWYQQALGQGPQFIFQYYEEEERQRGNFPDRFSGHQFPNYSSELNVNALLLGDSALYLCASSLGKGTVVGEQFFGPGTRLTVL.

This chain joins TRBV5-1 and TRBJ1-2; 7 nucleotides match TRBD1. Germline-derived CDR1 and CDR2 are SGHRS and YFSETQ. CDR3 length: 14 amino acids. After removal of 7 bases from V and 1 base from J, the junction contained 7 bases not matched to a gene. The CDR3: CASRGTENNYGYTF. CDR3 in DNA: TGCGCCAGCCGCGGGACAGAAAATAACTATGGCTACACCTTC. Together with reference TRBV5-1 and TRBJ1-2, the CDR3 gives the full variable domain: KAGVTQTPRYLIKTRGQQVTLSCSPISGHRSVSWYQQTPGQGLQFLFEYFSETQRNKGNFPGRFSGRQFSNSRSEMNVSTLELGDSALYLCASRGTENNYGYTFGSGTRLTVV.

This clone was found a few times. V and J are TRBV12-1 and TRBJ2-2; the table's D gene call, TRBD2, was not cross checked with the DNA. TRBV12-1 constitutes a pseudogene. The CDR3 spans 18 residues. The CDR3 sequence: CASSFGLAGGLSTGELFF. The CDR3 bases are TGTGCCAGCAGCTTCGGACTAGCGGGGGGGCTTAGCACCGGGGAGCTGTTTTTT.

V and J are TRBV10-3 and TRBJ1-6; D unclear. Germline V gene lookup returns CDR1 ENHRY and CDR2 SYGVKD. V lost 0 bases to trimming and J lost 8 bases, with 8 bases between them. The length of the CDR3 is 14 residues. The CDR3 DNA reads TGTGCCATCAGTGAGTCGCAGACGGATTCACCCCTCCACTTT. This sequence encodes CAISESQTDSPLHF.

The chain has TRBV2 and TRBJ2-1; D unresolved. The CDR3 runs to 12 residues. Germline V gene lookup returns CDR1 SNHLY and CDR2 FYNNEI. Trimming took 1 base from V and 5 from J, leaving 3 bases between them. The CDR3 region has the DNA TGTGCCAGCAGTGAAGGGCACAATGAGCAGTTCTTC. This gives the protein CASSEGHNEQFF.

The V call is TRBV5-6, the J call TRBJ2-1; TRBD2 matches 15 bases. Germline loops: CDR1 SGHDT, CDR2 YYEEEE. V was pared by 4 bases and J by 6 bases, with 8 bases of the junction left unmatched. The CDR3 is 17 residues long. CDR3 DNA: TGTGCCAGCAGCGAGGTTGGACTAGCGGGGGGGCGCAATGAGCAGTTCTTC. Amino acids: CASSEVGLAGGRNEQFF.

The chain employs TRBV6-6 and TRBJ2-5; perhaps D is TRBD1 or TRBD2 (7 bases each). The CDR3 loop spans 12 amino acids. The germline V gene has CDR1 MNHNY and CDR2 SVGAGI (reference sequence). With 8 bases removed from V and 2 bases from J, the gap between germline ends came to 9 bases. The CDR3 loop reads CASQGGQETQYF. Written as DNA, the CDR3 is TGTGCCAGCCAGGGGGGGCAAGAGACCCAGTACTTC.

This chain joins TRBV6-1 and TRBJ1-5; D uncertain. V was shortened by 4 bases and J by 0 bases, with 7 bases between the two germline ends. This CDR3 has 14 amino acids. Germline assignment: CDR1 MNHNS and CDR2 SASEGT. CDR3 loop: CASSGIASNQPQHF. The CDR3 nucleotides read TGTGCCAGCAGTGGCATTGCTAGCAATCAGCCCCAGCATTTT.

The chain combines TRBV6-1 with TRBJ1-4; 8 nucleotides agree with TRBD1. Trimming took 1 base from V and 8 from J; bases not matched to a gene: 6. CDR1 is MNHNS and CDR2 is SASEGT in the germline V gene. The CDR3 extends over 15 amino acids. For the CDR3, the DNA is TGTGCCAGCAGTGAAGATACAGGGGGGGACGAAAAACTGTTTTTT. Its protein product is CASSEDTGGDEKLFF.

V and J are TRBV9 and TRBJ1-6; D gene ambiguous. V was shortened by 5 bases and J by 7 bases, with 7 bases between the two germline ends. This CDR3 spans 12 amino acids. Germline assignment: CDR1 SGDLS and CDR2 YYNGEE. The CDR3 region is CASRGPNSPLHF. In DNA, the CDR3 is TGTGCCAGCAGAGGTCCGAATTCACCCCTCCACTTT.

V and J are TRBV2 and TRBJ2-3; a possible D gene is TRBD1 (6 bases). Germline V gives CDR1 SNHLY, CDR2 FYNNEI. The CDR3 is made up of 14 amino acids. Trimming shortened V by 6 bases and J by 2 bases, and 12 bases separated the two germline ends. CDR3 bases: TGTGCCAGCAGCGCGGACAGATTCACAGATACGCAGTATTTT. Translated: CASSADRFTDTQYF.

Turning to this clone: At one of its ends the junction is not consistent with the germline gene, which may arise from a read error. The chain carries TRBV6-6 and TRBJ2-1; 9 nucleotides agree with TRBD2. This CDR3 region has 16 residues. The germline CDR1 and CDR2 sequences are MNHNY and SVGAGI (reference sequence). The CDR3 spells CASSDSSGAFYNEQFF. The DNA for the CDR3 is TGTGCCAGCAGTGACTCTAGCGGGGCCTTCTACAATGAGCAGTTCTTC.

The V gene is TRBV11-3, the J gene TRBJ2-1; D ambiguous. Germline assignment: CDR1 SGHNT and CDR2 YENEEA. V was shortened by 5 bases and J by 5 bases, with 7 bases between the two germline ends. The CDR3 length is 12 residues. DNA for the CDR3: TGTGCCAGCAGCATGAGAGACAATGAGCAGTTCTTC. This translates into CASSMRDNEQFF.

This clone has a handful of counts. This chain uses TRBV19 with TRBJ1-5, with 9 bases that match TRBD1. Per germline, CDR1 LNHDA and CDR2 SQIVND (reference sequence). V was clipped by 3 bases and J by 6 bases; unmatched bases: 3. This CDR3 is built from 14 residues. The CDR3, as DNA: TGTGCCAGTAGTATGGGACAGGGCGGTCAGCCCCAGCATTTT. As protein: CASSMGQGGQPQHF.

The chain recombines TRBV5-4 with TRBJ1-6, with unresolved D. The germline V and J ends were trimmed by 1 base and 7 bases, with 3 bases remaining between them. There are 12 residues in the CDR3. The germline CDR1 and CDR2 sequences are SGHNT and YYREEE (reference sequence). CDR3 sequence reads: CASSLPNSPLHF. DNA of the CDR3: TGTGCCAGCAGCTTGCCAAATTCACCCCTCCACTTT. The full variable domain, with the rest looked up from reference TRBV5-4 and TRBJ1-6, is ETGVTQSPTHLIKTRGQQVTLRCSSQSGHNTVSWYQQALGQGPQFIFQYYREEENGRGNFPPRFSGLQFPNYSSELNVNALELDDSALYLCASSLPNSPLHFGNGTRLTVT.